These 28 T cell receptor beta chains share one sample of origin, sequenced in a study of memory CD8 T cells in hepatitis C reinfection. Some clones are missing from TCRdb's copy, which holds only in-frame ones; the method was immunoSEQ multiplex PCR. The sample shows approximately 46,000 clones, roughly 89% of them seen only once. Time point: late/post reinfection, 12 to 24 weeks after detection. No in vitro expansion preceded TCR sequencing of the sorted cells. Sequenced: naive CD8+ T cells sorted from blood. The origin of the receptors is a young man with hepatitis C virus infection.

The chain joins TRBV4-1 to TRBJ2-7; possible D gene TRBD1, 6 bases. CDR1 and CDR2 (germline): MGHRA, YSYEKL. The V and J ends lost 0 bases and 6 bases respectively, with 15 bases between them. The CDR3 length is 15 residues. CDR3 sequence reads: CASSQEGGGSSEQYF. Here the CDR3 DNA reads TGCGCCAGCAGCCAAGAAGGGGGTGGGAGCTCCGAGCAGTACTTC.

The gene calls are TRBV27 and TRBJ1-5; D is perhaps TRBD1 (5 bases). The germline V gene encodes CDR1 MNHEY and CDR2 SMNVEV (reference sequence). The CDR3 has 13 residues. V was clipped by 6 bases and J by 5 bases, with 11 bases between them. The CDR3 is CASSDGGYQPQHF. The CDR3 DNA reads as TGTGCCAGCAGCGACGGGGGATATCAGCCCCAGCATTTT.

The CDR3: CATSVQEGNDNEQFF. CDR3 in DNA: TGTGCCACCAGCGTGCAAGAGGGTAACGACAATGAGCAGTTCTTC. This chain uses TRBV15 with TRBJ2-1, with D possibly TRBD2 on 5 matching bases. Trimming cost V 5 bases and J 5 bases, with 16 bases left between them. CDR3 length: 15 residues. The germline V gene encodes CDR1 LNHNV and CDR2 YYDKDF (reference sequence).

The V gene is TRBV9, the J gene TRBJ2-3; weak D call: TRBD1 (5 bases). The length of the CDR3 is 14 residues. CDR1 is SGDLS and CDR2 is YYNGEE in the germline V gene. V dropped 5 bases and J dropped 0 bases, with 10 bases sitting between them. The CDR3: CASSSGISTDTQYF. CDR3 in DNA: TGTGCCAGCAGTTCAGGGATTAGCACAGATACGCAGTATTTT.

The V and J genes are TRBV5-6 and TRBJ1-2; 11 positions agree with TRBD1. This CDR3 is built from 14 residues. CDR1 SGHDT and CDR2 YYEEEE come from the germline V gene. V lost 2 bases to trimming and J lost 6 bases; unmatched junction nucleotides: 3. CDR3: CASSLGQGADGYTF. CDR3 coding DNA: TGTGCCAGCAGCTTAGGACAGGGGGCTGATGGCTACACCTTC.

The chain employs TRBV4-1 and TRBJ2-3; 8 positions agree with TRBD2. The J segment lost 6 bases and the V segment lost 0 bases, leaving 5 bases of the junction unmatched. CDR3 length equals 15 residues. CDR1 is MGHRA, CDR2 YSYEKL, per germline. CDR3 region: CASSQDGGAGDTQYF. CDR3 DNA sequence: TGCGCCAGCAGCCAAGACGGGGGGGCCGGGGATACGCAGTATTTT.

This chain links TRBV10-3 with TRBJ1-6; TRBD1 agrees at 10 bases. This CDR3 is built from 15 residues. V dropped 3 bases and J dropped 8; count of bases not matched to a gene: 4. Germline assignment: CDR1 ENHRY and CDR2 SYGVKD. CDR3 DNA sequence: TGTGCCATCAGTGATGTGGGGACAGGGGATTCACCCCTCCACTTT. It codes for CAISDVGTGDSPLHF.

The DNA for the CDR3 is TGTGCCAGCAGTTTAAGGGCTAGCGCCTACAATGAGCAGTTCTTC. This gives the protein CASSLRASAYNEQFF. This chain uses TRBV28 with TRBJ2-1; weak D call: TRBD2 (6 bases). The CDR3 consists of 15 residues. Germline lookup yields CDR1 MDHEN and CDR2 SYDVKM. Trimming pared 2 bases from V and 2 bases from J, leaving 10 bases between.

The chain combines TRBV27 with TRBJ2-1; perhaps TRBD2 as D (6 bases). Trimming took 6 bases from V and 3 from J, leaving 9 bases between them. Germline lookup yields CDR1 MNHEY and CDR2 SMNVEV (reference sequence). The CDR3 is made up of 13 amino acids. This CDR3 is CASSTDYYNEQFF. The DNA of the CDR3 is TGTGCCAGCAGCACGGACTACTACAATGAGCAGTTCTTC.

This sequence joins TRBV7-9 and TRBJ2-2, with D tentatively TRBD2 (6 bases). The CDR3 is made up of 16 amino acids. CDR1 and CDR2 from the germline V gene are SEHNR and FQNEAQ (reference sequence). V was clipped by 2 bases and J by 2 bases, with 12 bases between them. This chain's CDR3 is CASSLFLGTNTGELFF. DNA of the CDR3: TGTGCCAGCAGCTTATTCCTAGGGACTAACACCGGGGAGCTGTTTTTT.

The rearrangement links TRBV5-6 to TRBJ2-3, with TRBD1 identical over 8 bases. CDR1 is SGHDT, CDR2 YYEEEE, per germline. The CDR3 is made up of 13 amino acids. V dropped 4 bases and J dropped 5; count of bases not matched to a gene: 3. The CDR3 loop is CASSRTGLDTQYF. The CDR3 bases are TGTGCCAGCAGCCGGACAGGGCTAGATACGCAGTATTTT.

The chain employs TRBV15 and TRBJ2-7, with D tentatively TRBD2 (6 bases). CDR3 length equals 14 residues. The V end was cut by 5 bases, the J end by 2 bases, with 13 bases between. CDR1 is LNHNV, CDR2 YYDKDF, per germline (reference sequence). As DNA, the CDR3 is TGTGCCACCAGCCCCGACACGGGGGCCTACGAGCAGTACTTC. Amino acids: CATSPDTGAYEQYF.

The chain combines TRBV10-1 with TRBJ1-1; D remains ambiguous. Germline CDR1 reads WNHNN; CDR2 reads SYGVQD (reference sequence). The CDR3 contains 13 residues. V lost 4 bases to trimming and J lost 1 base, with 7 bases between them. The CDR3 loop reads CASSVGRNTEAFF. CDR3 DNA sequence: TGCGCCAGCAGTGTTGGGCGGAACACTGAAGCTTTCTTT.

The genes are TRBV7-9 and TRBJ2-4; TRBD1 matches at 7 bases. Losses at the gene ends were 1 base for V and 1 base for J; bases not matched to a gene: 7. CDR1 and CDR2 from the germline V gene are SEHNR and FQNEAQ (reference sequence). The CDR3 runs to 17 residues. CDR3 sequence: CASSLVEGAPAKNIQYF. CDR3 nucleotide sequence: TGTGCCAGCAGCTTAGTTGAGGGGGCGCCGGCCAAAAACATTCAGTACTTC.

As DNA, the CDR3 is TGCGCCAGCAGCTTGAGCGAAGAAAAGACCCAGTACTTC. It translates to CASSLSEEKTQYF. The chain is built from TRBV5-1 and TRBJ2-5; no clear D gene. Trimming pared 1 base from V and 6 bases from J, leaving 10 bases between. Germline V gene lookup returns CDR1 SGHRS and CDR2 YFSETQ. This CDR3 is 13 amino acids long.

The J gene is TRBJ2-7, the V gene TRBV29-1; 13 bases map to TRBD2. The V gene's germline CDR1 is SQVTM and CDR2 ANQGSEA. The ends lost 6 bases at V and 2 bases at J; junction bases unmatched: 7. The CDR3 has 15 amino acids. CDR3 DNA sequence: TGCAGCGTGGGACTAGCGGGACGAGCCACCTACGAGCAGTACTTC. Residues: CSVGLAGRATYEQYF.

The rearrangement uses TRBV5-1 and TRBJ2-2; D is ambiguous. The CDR3 extends over 17 amino acids. Trimming removed 2 bases from V and 1 base from J, with 15 bases in between. From germline, CDR1 is SGHRS and CDR2 YFSETQ. The CDR3 region is CASSLNWATRNTGELFF. DNA for the CDR3: TGCGCCAGCAGCTTAAACTGGGCCACACGGAACACCGGGGAGCTGTTTTTT.

This clone was found a few times. This chain uses TRBV6-5 with TRBJ1-1; D is possibly TRBD1 (5 bases). This CDR3 has 15 amino acids. The V and J ends lost 5 bases and 0 bases respectively, with 13 bases between them. Germline CDR1 is MNHEY and CDR2 is SVGAGI. The CDR3 loop is CASSPRTLMNTEAFF. CDR3 sequence (DNA): TGTGCCAGCAGTCCGAGGACACTCATGAACACTGAAGCTTTCTTT.

The CDR3 protein is CASSYDQGGWYGYTF. As DNA, the CDR3 is TGTGCCAGCAGTTATGATCAGGGGGGCTGGTATGGCTACACCTTC. The chain combines TRBV27 with TRBJ1-2; 7 positions agree with TRBD1. Per the germline V gene, CDR1 is MNHEY and CDR2 is SMNVEV (reference sequence). J lost 5 bases, V lost 4 bases, and 10 bases had no gene match. CDR3 length: 15 amino acids.

Worth noting for this clone: This same CDR3 is encoded by further DNA sequences in the sample. The gene calls are TRBV4-3 and TRBJ2-1, with TRBD1 identical over 8 bases. The J segment lost 7 bases and the V segment lost 4 bases, leaving 18 bases of the junction unmatched. Germline CDR1 LGHNA, CDR2 YSLEER. The CDR3 loop spans 18 amino acids. The CDR3, as DNA: TGCGCCAGCAGCCTAGCGCACCTGGGGCAGGGGGCATGGAATGAGCAGTTCTTC. Translated, it gives CASSLAHLGQGAWNEQFF.

The chain is built from TRBV5-4 and TRBJ2-5, with a weak D call TRBD1 (6 bases). The V end lost 0 bases, the J end lost 3 bases, and 18 bases lay between the germline ends. The germline CDR1 and CDR2 sequences are SGHNT and YYREEE (reference sequence). CDR3 size: 17 residues. The CDR3 DNA reads as TGTGCCAGCAGCTTGGCCGATAGTATGGCAGGGGAAGAGACCCAGTACTTC. It yields the protein CASSLADSMAGEETQYF.

The V call is TRBV28, the J call TRBJ2-4, with D perhaps TRBD1 (5 bases). The ends were cut back, 4 bases at V and 0 bases at J, with 13 bases in the middle. The germline V gene has CDR1 MDHEN and CDR2 SYDVKM. The CDR3 contains 16 residues. The CDR3 DNA is TGTGCCAGCAGTTCCAGGGCCACGATAGCCAAAAACATTCAGTACTTC. It is translated as CASSSRATIAKNIQYF. The variable domain in full, completed from reference TRBV28 and TRBJ2-4, reads DVKVTQSSRYLVKRTGEKVFLECVQDMDHENMFWYRQDPGLGLRLIYFSYDVKMKEKGDIPEGYSVSREKKERFSLILESASTNQTSMYLCASSSRATIAKNIQYFGAGTRLSVL.

This clone was recorded only once. The chain is built from TRBV28 and TRBJ2-7; 11 bases map to TRBD2. Germline trimming cut 1 base from V and 3 bases from J; bases unmatched to any gene: 5. CDR3 length: 16 amino acids. From germline, CDR1 is MDHEN and CDR2 SYDVKM. Written as DNA, the CDR3 is TGTGCCAGCAGTTTATCCGGACTAGCGGGTTACTACGAGCAGTACTTC. Protein sequence: CASSLSGLAGYYEQYF.

V gene TRBV2 combines with J gene TRBJ1-5; D remains ambiguous. V lost 8 bases and J 5 bases, leaving 13 bases between the germline ends. The CDR3 extends over 13 amino acids. Germline V gene lookup returns CDR1 SNHLY and CDR2 FYNNEI. The CDR3 here is CASGTLGDQPQHF. CDR3 nucleotide sequence: TGTGCCAGCGGCACCTTGGGCGATCAGCCCCAGCATTTT.

The rearrangement links TRBV5-6 to TRBJ2-7; 11 bases agree with TRBD2. CDR1 is SGHDT and CDR2 is YYEEEE in the germline V gene. The CDR3 runs 14 residues. Unmatched junction bases numbered 2, after V lost 2 bases and J lost 4 bases. CDR3 region: CASSLLAGVYEQYF. The CDR3 DNA reads TGTGCCAGCAGCTTACTAGCGGGAGTGTACGAGCAGTACTTC.

In its sample, this clone was seen a few times. The rearrangement uses TRBV2 and TRBJ1-5; D possibly corresponds to TRBD1 (6 bases). V was pared by 7 bases and J by 0 bases, with 7 bases between. This CDR3 spans 13 amino acids. Per germline, CDR1 SNHLY and CDR2 FYNNEI. The CDR3: CASTQGSNQPQHF. The DNA of the CDR3 is TGTGCCAGCACACAGGGTAGCAATCAGCCCCAGCATTTT.

The chain is built from TRBV11-2 and TRBJ2-7, with D unclear. V lost 4 bases to trimming and J lost 5 bases, with 12 bases between them. Per germline, CDR1 SGHAT and CDR2 FQNNGV. The CDR3 runs 13 residues. The CDR3 sequence is CASSYLTPNEQYF. CDR3 in DNA: TGTGCCAGCAGCTATTTAACTCCTAACGAGCAGTACTTC.

The chain recombines TRBV6-5 with TRBJ1-1, with D possibly being TRBD1 (6 bases). Trimming shortened V by 5 bases and J by 10 bases, and 17 bases separated the two germline ends. CDR1 is MNHEY and CDR2 is SVGAGI in the germline V gene. This CDR3 contains 13 residues. The CDR3 nucleotides are TGTGCCAGCAGTAATCGACAGGAGCCCGGAGCTTTCTTT. This codes for CASSNRQEPGAFF.